The TCR beta chain under discussion was sequenced for a study of T cells in localized non-small cell lung cancer. This CDR3 comprises 13 residues. The germline gives CDR1 SGHRS, CDR2 YFSETQ. V gave up 4 bases and J gave up 4 bases, with 11 bases separating them. Sequencing was performed with immunoSEQ multiplex PCR; in TCRdb, only in-frame clones are kept and a portion is missing. The data show around 130,000 clones, 70% to 90% seen once. The V gene is TRBV5-1, the J gene TRBJ1-1, with D maybe TRBD1 (6 bases). This TCR derives from an older female donor with stage I lung adenocarcinoma. Sequenced material: peripheral blood, taken before any cancer treatment. The CDR3 protein is CASSLPRGTEAFF. CDR3 nucleotides: TGCGCCAGCAGCCTGCCCAGGGGCACTGAAGCTTTCTTT. Drawing the rest from reference TRBV5-1 and TRBJ1-1, the complete variable domain is KAGVTQTPRYLIKTRGQQVTLSCSPISGHRSVSWYQQTPGQGLQFLFEYFSETQRNKGNFPGRFSGRQFSNSRSEMNVSTLELGDSALYLCASSLPRGTEAFFGQGTRLTVV.